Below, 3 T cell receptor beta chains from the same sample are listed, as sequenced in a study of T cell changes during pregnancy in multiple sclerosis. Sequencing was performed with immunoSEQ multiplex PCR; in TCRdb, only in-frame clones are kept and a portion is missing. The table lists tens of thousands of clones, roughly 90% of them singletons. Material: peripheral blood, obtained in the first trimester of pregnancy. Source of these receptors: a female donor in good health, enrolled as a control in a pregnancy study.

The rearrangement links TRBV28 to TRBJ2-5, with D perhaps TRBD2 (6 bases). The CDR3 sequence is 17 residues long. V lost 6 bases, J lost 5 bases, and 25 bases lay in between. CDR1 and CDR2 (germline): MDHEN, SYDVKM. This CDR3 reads CASSLVSDIPGGETQYF. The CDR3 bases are TGTGCCAGCAGCCTCGTCTCGGACATACCTGGGGGGGAGACCCAGTACTTC. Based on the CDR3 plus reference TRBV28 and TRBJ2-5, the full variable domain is DVKVTQSSRYLVKRTGEKVFLECVQDMDHENMFWYRQDPGLGLRLIYFSYDVKMKEKGDIPEGYSVSREKKERFSLILESASTNQTSMYLCASSLVSDIPGGETQYFGPGTRLLVL.

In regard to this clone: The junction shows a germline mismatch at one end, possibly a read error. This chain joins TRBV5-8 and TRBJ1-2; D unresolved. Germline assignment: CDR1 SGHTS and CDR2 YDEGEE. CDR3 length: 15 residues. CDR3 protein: CASRTSQSVTLRRAF. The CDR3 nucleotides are TGTGCCAGCAGGACTTCACAATCCGTTACACTACGGCGGGCCTTC.

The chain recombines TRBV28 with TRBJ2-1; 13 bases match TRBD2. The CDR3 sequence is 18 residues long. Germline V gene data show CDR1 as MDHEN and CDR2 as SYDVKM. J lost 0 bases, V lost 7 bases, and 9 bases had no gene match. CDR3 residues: CASTDGLAGASSYNEQFF. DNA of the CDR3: TGTGCCAGCACGGACGGACTAGCGGGAGCGAGCTCCTACAATGAGCAGTTCTTC. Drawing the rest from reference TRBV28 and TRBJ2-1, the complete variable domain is DVKVTQSSRYLVKRTGEKVFLECVQDMDHENMFWYRQDPGLGLRLIYFSYDVKMKEKGDIPEGYSVSREKKERFSLILESASTNQTSMYLCASTDGLAGASSYNEQFFGPGTRLTVL.